The source of this T cell receptor (beta chain) is a study of blood T cells in healthy people across ages. General study results and limits: TCR beta diversity per million T cells fell roughly linearly with age. Diversity of TCR beta correlated strongly with naive T cell percentage.

The CDR3 length is 15 residues. The germline V gene encodes CDR1 LNHNV and CDR2 YYDKDF (reference sequence). V dropped 1 base and J dropped 0 bases, with 7 bases sitting between them. PCR was performed a second time for about 7 to 12 cycles using a sample-barcoded 5' primer and a J-beta primer mix. In TCRdb, the 5' RACE reads were re-called with MiXCR into one record per CDR3 protein. The table has about 570,000 distinct CDR3 sequences, 27% seen once; the top ten hold 15% to 20%. Note on this clonotype: Its cognate antigen is unknown.

Per individual sample, total RNA of at least 6 micrograms was extracted. Sample: blood. This TCR was sampled from a woman in her seventies in good health. The chain joins TRBV15 to TRBJ1-3; no firm D call. The CDR3 sequence: CATSRGRTSGNTIYF. In DNA, the CDR3 is TGTGCCACCAGCAGAGGACGGACCTCTGGAAACACCATATATTTT.